The 21 T cell receptor beta chains below were found in one sample sequenced in a study of shared clonotypes between healthy human individuals. Using immunoSEQ multiplex PCR, the repertoire was profiled, and TCRdb retains in-frame clones only, with some absent. This sample has some 1.5 million clones, with approximately 97% found just once. Sequencing used naive CD4+ T cells sorted from blood. The subset is: CD45RA+ positively selected. These receptors were collected from a man aged 25 to 40 in good health.

The chain couples TRBV10-3 to TRBJ2-7; the D is unclear. Between the trimmed V and J ends, which lost 2 bases and 7 bases, there was a span of 9 bases. CDR1 and CDR2 (germline): ENHRY, SYGVKD. This CDR3 is 12 amino acids long. This chain's CDR3 is CAISERSREQYF. CDR3 bases: TGTGCCATCAGTGAGCGGTCGCGGGAGCAGTACTTC.

The V and J genes are TRBV18 and TRBJ2-7, with D perhaps being TRBD1 or TRBD2 (5 bases each). Germline V lookup: CDR1 KGHSH, CDR2 LQKENI. Trimming took off 6 bases at V and 2 bases at J, with 11 bases between the two ends. The CDR3 contains 13 residues. The CDR3 here is CASSPGATYEQYF. CDR3 bases: TGTGCCAGCTCCCCCGGGGCTACCTACGAGCAGTACTTC.

The chain carries TRBV19 and TRBJ2-1, with 10 bases lining up with TRBD2. Trimming removed 5 bases from V and 3 bases from J; junction bases left unmatched: 13. The germline V gene encodes CDR1 LNHDA and CDR2 SQIVND (reference sequence). This CDR3 has 18 amino acids. CDR3 nucleotide sequence: TGTGCCAGTAGTGTGGCAGACCTAGCGGGAGCCTTCTACAATGAGCAGTTCTTC. It encodes CASSVADLAGAFYNEQFF.

The genes are TRBV10-3 and TRBJ2-1, with a weak D call TRBD2 (5 bases). The V end was cut by 4 bases, the J end by 10 bases, with 8 bases between. CDR1 ENHRY and CDR2 SYGVKD come from the germline V gene. The CDR3 totals 11 residues. CDR3 in amino acids: CAISAGEEQFF. The CDR3 region has the DNA TGTGCCATCAGTGCCGGGGAAGAGCAGTTCTTC.

This clone was picked up one time. The V call is TRBV7-9, the J call TRBJ2-5; 10 nucleotides line up with TRBD1. The junction had 10 bases not matched to a gene; V was cut back by 7 bases and J by 5 bases. Germline V gene sequence: CDR1 SEHNR, CDR2 FQNEAQ (reference sequence). The CDR3 contains 15 residues. The CDR3 protein is CASTTRTGGGETQYF. The CDR3, as DNA: TGTGCCAGCACCACGAGGACAGGGGGTGGTGAGACCCAGTACTTC.

This rearrangement joins TRBV5-1 to TRBJ2-3; 10 bases match TRBD2. V lost 2 bases, J lost 4 bases, and 7 bases stayed unmatched. Germline loops: CDR1 SGHRS, CDR2 YFSETQ. The CDR3 is 16 residues long. CDR3 amino acids: CASSFEAGGPADTQYF. The CDR3 DNA reads TGCGCCAGCAGCTTTGAAGCGGGAGGGCCCGCAGATACGCAGTATTTT.

V and J are TRBV14 and TRBJ1-2, with D tentatively TRBD1 (6 bases). CDR3 length: 15 residues. V lost 2 bases, J lost 6 bases, and 16 bases lay in between. Germline V gene lookup returns CDR1 SGHDN and CDR2 FVKESK. The CDR3 DNA sequence: TGTGCCAGCAGCCAAAGGGGGGCGCGTGATGATGGCTACACCTTC. The encoded protein is CASSQRGARDDGYTF.

The CDR3 loop reads CASSISGQPRDSYTF. DNA for the CDR3: TGTGCCAGTAGTATCTCCGGACAGCCTCGTGACAGCTACACCTTC. This chain uses TRBV19 with TRBJ1-2; D possibly corresponds to TRBD1 (6 bases). Looked up from germline, CDR1 is LNHDA and CDR2 is SQIVND (reference sequence). This CDR3 region has 15 residues. V shed 3 bases and J shed 9 bases, with 20 bases lying between them.

This clone was recorded once. V gene TRBV9 combines with J gene TRBJ2-7; D is perhaps TRBD1 (5 bases). This CDR3 has 15 amino acids. The V gene's germline CDR1 is SGDLS and CDR2 YYNGEE. The V gene lost 3 bases and the J gene lost 1 base, with 14 bases spanning the gap. The CDR3 spells CASSERGSGSYEQYF. CDR3 nucleotides: TGTGCCAGCAGCGAAAGGGGATCGGGTTCCTACGAGCAGTACTTC.

The chain has TRBV5-1 and TRBJ2-7; possible D gene TRBD1, 6 bases. The germline CDR1 and CDR2 sequences are SGHRS and YFSETQ. The CDR3 spans 18 residues. V lost 6 bases and J lost 2, with 27 bases in between. CDR3 DNA sequence: TGCGCCAGCACAACAGGGTTCGCGGGCGCGACGACTACCTACGAGCAGTACTTC. As protein: CASTTGFAGATTTYEQYF.

The chain joins TRBV9 to TRBJ2-7; D is unresolved. Germline V gene sequence: CDR1 SGDLS, CDR2 YYNGEE. The ends were cut back, 4 bases at V and 6 bases at J, with 20 bases in the middle. The CDR3 is made up of 15 amino acids. CDR3: CASSQALSRSAEQYF. The CDR3 nucleotides are TGTGCCAGCAGCCAGGCCTTATCTAGGAGTGCCGAGCAGTACTTC.

The chain has TRBV28 and TRBJ2-5; 7 bases are shared with TRBD1. Trimming took 1 base from V and 5 from J; bases not matched to a gene: 7. CDR3 size: 15 residues. The germline V gene has CDR1 MDHEN and CDR2 SYDVKM. CDR3 sequence reads: CASSLFDRAVETQYF. The CDR3 DNA reads as TGTGCCAGCAGTTTATTCGACAGGGCAGTCGAGACCCAGTACTTC.

This clone was observed once. V and J are TRBV9 and TRBJ2-5; D may be TRBD1 (11 bases). Trimming left V 4 bases short and J 0 bases short, with 34 bases between. CDR1 and CDR2 from the germline V gene are SGDLS and YYNGEE. This CDR3 has 22 residues. CDR3 in DNA: TGTGCCAGCAGCCGTGGAGGGACAGGGGGACTATTAGGACTAGCGGACCAAGAGACCCAGTACTTC. Its translation: CASSRGGTGGLLGLADQETQYF.

The V gene is TRBV29-1, the J gene TRBJ2-1, with D hard to call. CDR3 length: 14 residues. The ends were cut back, 5 bases at V and 0 bases at J, with 11 bases in the middle. CDR1 and CDR2 from the germline V gene are SQVTM and ANQGSEA. CDR3 sequence reads: CSVIFTSSYNEQFF. For the CDR3, the DNA is TGCAGCGTTATATTTACAAGCTCCTACAATGAGCAGTTCTTC.

The chain joins TRBV5-1 to TRBJ2-3, with a tentative D call TRBD1 (7 bases). V was cut by 4 bases and J by 0 bases, with 21 bases left in between. This CDR3 contains 18 residues. Germline values: CDR1 SGHRS, CDR2 YFSETQ. CDR3 amino acids: CASSRTRGVTSSTDTQYF. CDR3 nucleotides: TGCGCCAGCAGCCGAACCAGGGGGGTCACCTCTAGCACAGATACGCAGTATTTT.

Worth noting for this clone: The sample contains more than one DNA sequence encoding this CDR3. This sequence joins TRBV5-4 and TRBJ2-7; 7 bases agree with TRBD1. With V trimmed by 0 bases and J by 7 bases, 1 base remained unmatched. CDR3 length equals 12 residues. The germline gives CDR1 SGHNT, CDR2 YYREEE (reference sequence). The CDR3: CASSLDRGEQYF. As DNA, the CDR3 is TGTGCCAGCAGCTTGGACAGGGGTGAGCAGTACTTC.

The chain recombines TRBV10-3 with TRBJ2-2, with TRBD2 identical over 10 bases. This CDR3 spans 16 amino acids. Germline values: CDR1 ENHRY, CDR2 SYGVKD. V gave up 7 bases and J gave up 6 bases; unmatched junction bases: 11. In DNA form, the CDR3 reads TGTGCCATCACCCAGGGGTTAGCGGGAGGAGCCGGGGAGCTGTTTTTT. This sequence encodes CAITQGLAGGAGELFF.

The rearrangement uses TRBV4-1 and TRBJ2-6; D is ambiguous. Per the germline V gene, CDR1 is MGHRA and CDR2 is YSYEKL. The CDR3 is 17 residues long. The germline V and J ends were trimmed by 5 bases and 5 bases, with 19 bases remaining between them. CDR3 nucleotides: TGCGCCAGCAGCTTACATGAACCACAAAGTCGGGCCAACGTCCTGACTTTC. Protein: CASSLHEPQSRANVLTF.

V and J are TRBV9 and TRBJ2-5; D uncertain. V dropped 4 bases and J dropped 2 bases, with 9 bases sitting between them. CDR1 is SGDLS, CDR2 YYNGEE, per germline. This CDR3 is 13 amino acids long. In nucleotides, the CDR3 is TGTGCCAGCAGCACCTCTAGGCAAGAGACCCAGTACTTC. Translating it yields CASSTSRQETQYF.

The chain has TRBV19 and TRBJ2-7; no reliable D call. The CDR3 covers 11 residues. Per germline, CDR1 LNHDA and CDR2 SQIVND (reference sequence). V gave up 1 base and J gave up 5 bases, with 3 bases separating them. CDR3 nucleotide sequence: TGTGCCAGTAGTATAGCCCACGAGCAGTACTTC. It translates to CASSIAHEQYF.

Worth noting for this clone: The same CDR3 is also encoded by other DNA sequences in this sample. V usage is TRBV9 and J usage is TRBJ2-1; TRBD2 might be the D (5 bases). This CDR3 has 14 amino acids. The germline V and J ends were trimmed by 0 bases and 4 bases, with 8 bases remaining between them. From germline, CDR1 is SGDLS and CDR2 YYNGEE. CDR3 nucleotide sequence: TGTGCCAGCAGCGTAGCGGGAAGTTACAATGAGCAGTTCTTC. Translating gives CASSVAGSYNEQFF. Combining the CDR3 with reference TRBV9 and TRBJ2-1 gives the whole variable domain DSGVTQTPKHLITATGQRVTLRCSPRSGDLSVYWYQQSLDQGLQFLIQYYNGEERAKGNILERFSAQQFPDLHSELNLSSLELGDSALYFCASSVAGSYNEQFFGPGTRLTVL.